This T cell receptor (beta chain) originates from a study of graft-versus-host responses after intestinal transplantation. Study in general: All recipients were transplanted with multivisceral, liver-intestinal, or isolated intestinal grafts. Overall study findings and caveats: GvH clones turned up in recipient marrow; some had shown up first in ileum or blood. Maximum circulating GvH clone levels tracked with early post-transplant HvG decreases.

Notes on this clone: Its specificity is unknown.

This CDR3 comprises 13 residues. The protocol was immunoSEQ multiplex PCR, while the TCRdb copy is restricted to in-frame clones and leaves out a portion. The sample carries tens of thousands of clones, 85% to 90% recorded once. This chain joins TRBV21-1 and TRBJ2-1; the D segment call TRBD2 is taken from the table without a DNA check. TRBV21-1 constitutes a pseudogene. Material: PBMCs, obtained more than 62 days after intestinal transplantation. This clonotype was sampled from a human patient who received an intestinal transplant, so some T cells may come from the graft donor. CDR3 DNA sequence: TGTGCCAGCAGCAAAGGGAGATACAATGAGCAGTTCTTC. The encoded protein is CASSKGRYNEQFF.